These 29 T cell receptor beta chains were sequenced from one sample in a study of blood T cell repertoires in COVID-19. Here immunoSEQ multiplex PCR was the method, and the copy in TCRdb shows in-frame clones only, minus some. Of roughly 250,000 clones listed, 80% to 90% are singletons. Input material: peripheral blood. The receptor source for this set is a woman in her 30s with COVID-19, enrolled during active disease.

V usage is TRBV7-9 and J usage is TRBJ1-3; 7 bases line up with TRBD1. With V trimmed by 5 bases and J by 1 base, 8 bases remained unmatched. Germline values: CDR1 SEHNR, CDR2 FQNEAQ (reference sequence). There are 16 residues in the CDR3. CDR3 DNA sequence: TGTGCCAGCAGCCCGGGGGTCAGGGGGTCTGGAAACACCATATATTTT. Amino acid sequence: CASSPGVRGSGNTIYF.

The CDR3 is CASSQAAGNNSPLHF. The CDR3 DNA reads TGCGCCAGCAGCCAAGCGGCAGGGAATAATTCACCCCTCCACTTT. This sequence joins TRBV4-1 and TRBJ1-6, with a weak D call TRBD1 (5 bases). The CDR3 contains 15 residues. V was pared by 1 base and J by 5 bases, with 9 bases between. Germline V gene lookup returns CDR1 MGHRA and CDR2 YSYEKL.

The J gene is TRBJ1-5, the V gene TRBV5-1, with TRBD1 identical over 7 bases. The V gene end was trimmed by 4 bases and the J gene end by 9 bases; junction bases not matched to a gene: 13. This CDR3 region has 15 residues. The germline CDR1 and CDR2 sequences are SGHRS and YFSETQ. As DNA, the CDR3 is TGCGCCAGCAGCCCTTTTGGACAGGACCAAGGGCCCCAGCATTTT. Its protein is CASSPFGQDQGPQHF.

This clone came up a few times. CDR3 protein: CASSLDSRVSTGELFF. In DNA form, the CDR3 reads TGTGCCAGCAGCTTAGATTCCCGGGTTTCCACCGGGGAGCTGTTTTTT. The chain links TRBV11-2 to TRBJ2-2; D gene unclear. Trimming shortened V by 0 bases and J by 4 bases, and 12 bases separated the two germline ends. The CDR3 is 16 residues long. Germline loops: CDR1 SGHAT, CDR2 FQNNGV.

This rearrangement joins TRBV5-4 to TRBJ2-2, with D uncertain. The CDR3 consists of 14 residues. CDR1 and CDR2 (germline): SGHNT, YYREEE (reference sequence). V was clipped by 6 bases and J by 1 base, with 10 bases between them. For the CDR3, the DNA is TGTGCCAGCAATCAGAAACAGAACACCGGGGAGCTGTTTTTT. Protein sequence: CASNQKQNTGELFF.

This chain uses TRBV5-1 with TRBJ2-7; D unresolved. CDR3 length: 17 amino acids. Germline-derived CDR1 and CDR2 are SGHRS and YFSETQ. V lost 0 bases and J 4 bases, leaving 20 bases between the germline ends. The CDR3 DNA follows: TGCGCCAGCAGCTTGGCCAATGTCCCGGGTACTCCATACGAGCAGTACTTC. Its protein is CASSLANVPGTPYEQYF.

The rearrangement links TRBV7-8 to TRBJ2-2; 10 bases map to TRBD2. V lost 2 bases and J lost 4; bases outside the gene matches: 7. The V gene's germline CDR1 is SGHVS and CDR2 FQNEAQ. This CDR3 spans 17 amino acids. The chain's CDR3 is CASSLTAVAGGTGELFF. CDR3 sequence (DNA): TGTGCCAGCAGCTTAACGGCGGTAGCGGGGGGCACCGGGGAGCTGTTTTTT.

The chain couples TRBV29-1 to TRBJ2-3, with 8 bases fitting TRBD1. The CDR3 is made up of 13 amino acids. Germline trimming cut 6 bases from V and 3 bases from J; bases unmatched to any gene: 5. Germline V gene lookup returns CDR1 SQVTM and CDR2 ANQGSEA. The DNA for the CDR3 is TGCAGCGTACAGGGGGTTGTGACAGATACGCAGTATTTT. It specifies CSVQGVVTDTQYF.

CDR3 amino acids: CASSLEAGGLADTQYF. As DNA, the CDR3 is TGTGCCAGCAGTTTGGAAGCGGGGGGGCTCGCAGATACGCAGTATTTT. V gene TRBV6-5 combines with J gene TRBJ2-3, with 10 bases lining up with TRBD2. There are 16 residues in the CDR3. V dropped 4 bases and J dropped 4; count of bases not matched to a gene: 8. CDR1 MNHEY and CDR2 SVGAGI come from the germline V gene.

The sample holds a few counts of this clone. The genes are TRBV30 and TRBJ1-3; 7 nucleotides match TRBD1. Germline V CDR1 and CDR2: GTSNPN, SVGIG (reference sequence). CDR3 length: 13 residues. V dropped 2 bases and J dropped 5; count of bases not matched to a gene: 3. CDR3 sequence: CAWSRDSRNTIYF. CDR3 coding DNA: TGTGCCTGGAGTCGGGACAGTAGAAACACCATATATTTT.

The chain is built from TRBV18 and TRBJ2-3; 7 bases map to TRBD2. The CDR3 length is 17 residues. J gave up 4 bases and V 3 bases, and 13 bases lay outside the gene matches. The germline gives CDR1 KGHSH, CDR2 LQKENI. CDR3 residues: CASSPDALGTTPDTQYF. Here the CDR3 DNA reads TGTGCCAGCTCACCGGACGCCCTCGGGACTACACCAGATACGCAGTATTTT.

The chain links TRBV3-1 (or the pseudogene TRBV3-2) to TRBJ2-7; D gene unclear. From germline, CDR1 is LGHDT and CDR2 YNNKEL (reference sequence). This CDR3 comprises 12 residues. V was clipped by 3 bases and J by 1 base, with 4 bases between them. The CDR3 nucleotides read TGTGCCAGCAGCCAGAGGTCCTACGAGCAGTACTTC. This encodes CASSQRSYEQYF.

Written as DNA, the CDR3 is TGTGCCAGCAGCGTGGGGACAGGGACCTATGGCTACACCTTC. Its translation is CASSVGTGTYGYTF. V and J are TRBV9 and TRBJ1-2; 9 bases agree with TRBD1. The junction had 3 bases not matched to a gene; V was cut back by 2 bases and J by 4 bases. This CDR3 spans 14 amino acids. From germline, CDR1 is SGDLS and CDR2 YYNGEE.

J is TRBJ2-7 and V is TRBV7-8; possible D gene TRBD2, 5 bases. Germline CDR1 and CDR2: SGHVS and FQNEAQ. The CDR3 covers 14 residues. V gave up 3 bases and J gave up 2 bases, with 11 bases separating them. The CDR3 loop reads CASSFYGRAYEQYF. The CDR3, as DNA: TGTGCCAGCAGCTTTTATGGGAGAGCCTACGAGCAGTACTTC.

The CDR3 DNA sequence: TGTGCCACTTCAGGGACAGATGGCCATCAGCCCCAGCATTTT. This translates into CATSGTDGHQPQHF. The genes are TRBV28 and TRBJ1-5; 7 bases map to TRBD1. The CDR3 consists of 14 residues. The germline CDR1 and CDR2 sequences are MDHEN and SYDVKM. The V gene end was trimmed by 10 bases and the J gene end by 5 bases; junction bases not matched to a gene: 11.

Here the CDR3 DNA reads TGTGCCAGCAGCGTACTAGCGCGGGAGACCCAGTACTTC. Amino acids: CASSVLARETQYF. This rearrangement joins TRBV9 to TRBJ2-5; maybe TRBD2 (6 bases). The CDR3 is 13 residues long. From germline, CDR1 is SGDLS and CDR2 YYNGEE. V lost 1 base and J 5 bases, leaving 9 bases between the germline ends. Full variable domain (remainder filled in from reference TRBV9 and TRBJ2-5): DSGVTQTPKHLITATGQRVTLRCSPRSGDLSVYWYQQSLDQGLQFLIQYYNGEERAKGNILERFSAQQFPDLHSELNLSSLELGDSALYFCASSVLARETQYFGPGTRLLVL.

The chain has TRBV6-7 and TRBJ1-1; TRBD1 matches 10 bases. TRBV6-7 is designated an ORF whose function remains uncertain. The V and J ends lost 2 bases and 0 bases, in that order; junction bases with no gene match: 9. The CDR3 has 18 residues. The CDR3 region has the DNA TGTGCCAGCAGTTACCAAACGCCGGGACAGGGGCTGAACACTGAAGCTTTCTTT. It translates to CASSYQTPGQGLNTEAFF.

This clone was counted between two and nine times. This chain connects TRBV2 to TRBJ1-2, with TRBD1 identical over 11 bases. CDR1 and CDR2 from the germline V gene are SNHLY and FYNNEI. This CDR3 has 16 amino acids. After removal of 10 bases from V and 2 bases from J, the junction contained 12 bases not matched to a gene. This CDR3 is CATEAGTGGLNYGYTF. DNA of the CDR3: TGTGCCACCGAGGCTGGGACAGGGGGTTTAAACTATGGCTACACCTTC.

The V call is TRBV6-2 or TRBV6-3, the J call TRBJ2-5; TRBD2 might be the D (5 bases). This CDR3 spans 14 amino acids. The ends were cut back, 2 bases at V and 4 bases at J, with 11 bases in the middle. Germline V gives CDR1 MNHEY, CDR2 SVGEGT. CDR3 coding DNA: TGTGCCAGCAGTTACCTAGTCGGGGTAGAGACCCAGTACTTC. Protein: CASSYLVGVETQYF.

The chain recombines TRBV4-1 with TRBJ1-5; TRBD1 is a possible D gene (5 bases). The ends were cut back, 1 base at V and 2 bases at J, with 9 bases in the middle. The CDR3 sequence is 15 residues long. CDR1 and CDR2 from the germline V gene are MGHRA and YSYEKL. The chain's CDR3 is CASSQGQGGNQPQHF. CDR3 bases: TGCGCCAGCAGCCAAGGCCAGGGCGGCAATCAGCCCCAGCATTTT.

The chain carries TRBV12-3 or TRBV12-4 and TRBJ2-1; D is uncertain. The CDR3 consists of 13 residues. Deletions cut 7 bases from V and 4 bases from J, with 11 bases between. The CDR3 coding sequence is TGTGCCAGCACTCCCGAGATTTACAATGAGCAGTTCTTC. It specifies CASTPEIYNEQFF.

This chain links TRBV27 with TRBJ1-2, with 9 bases aligning to TRBD1. V trimming: 9 bases; J trimming: 6 bases; junction bases outside the gene matches: 14. The CDR3 extends over 15 amino acids. The germline CDR1 and CDR2 sequences are MNHEY and SMNVEV (reference sequence). The CDR3 nucleotides are TGTGCCAGTACTCCGGTGTGGACAGGGGAACATGGCTACACCTTC. Its translation is CASTPVWTGEHGYTF.

The chain combines TRBV14 with TRBJ1-2; TRBD1 is a possible D gene (5 bases). CDR3 size: 14 residues. V was cut by 4 bases and J by 7 bases, with 16 bases left in between. Germline values: CDR1 SGHDN, CDR2 FVKESK. Here the CDR3 DNA reads TGTGCCAGCAGCCTTCGTGGTGGGGCAGCTGGCTACACCTTC. It codes for CASSLRGGAAGYTF. Full variable domain (outside the CDR3, taken from reference TRBV14 and TRBJ1-2): EAGVTQFPSHSVIEKGQTVTLRCDPISGHDNLYWYRRVMGKEIKFLLHFVKESKQDESGMPNNRFLAERTGGTYSTLKVQPAELEDSGVYFCASSLRGGAAGYTFGSGTRLTVV.

This chain connects TRBV29-1 to TRBJ1-3; tentative D call: TRBD1 (5 bases). CDR1 is SQVTM and CDR2 is ANQGSEA in the germline V gene. The germline V and J ends were trimmed by 3 bases and 5 bases, with 11 bases remaining between them. This CDR3 comprises 13 residues. CDR3 sequence: CSVESRQRNTIYF. The CDR3 coding sequence is TGCAGCGTTGAGAGTCGACAGAGAAACACCATATATTTT.

The genes are TRBV13 and TRBJ1-2, with D possibly being TRBD1 (5 bases). The V and J ends lost 0 bases and 4 bases respectively, with 12 bases between them. Germline CDR1 reads PRHDT; CDR2 reads FYEKMQ (reference sequence). The CDR3 is 15 amino acids. The CDR3, as DNA: TGTGCCAGCAGCTTAGGCCTAACGACAGTCTATGGCTACACCTTC. It translates to CASSLGLTTVYGYTF. Together with reference TRBV13 and TRBJ1-2, the CDR3 gives the full variable domain: AAGVIQSPRHLIKEKRETATLKCYPIPRHDTVYWYQQGPGQDPQFLISFYEKMQSDKGSIPDRFSAQQFSDYHSELNMSSLELGDSALYFCASSLGLTTVYGYTFGSGTRLTVV.

The CDR3 loop reads CASRPASGNSGNTIYF. The CDR3 bases are TGCGCCAGCAGACCAGCTTCGGGGAATTCTGGAAACACCATATATTTT. V usage is TRBV5-1 and J usage is TRBJ1-3; D is unresolved. This CDR3 is built from 16 residues. The V and J ends lost 5 bases and 1 base respectively, with 16 bases between them. In germline, CDR1 is SGHRS, CDR2 YFSETQ.

The chain is built from TRBV5-4 and TRBJ1-2; 8 bases are shared with TRBD1. The V segment lost 4 bases and the J segment 5 bases; nucleotides outside the gene matches: 7. The CDR3 sequence is 14 residues long. The germline CDR1 and CDR2 sequences are SGHNT and YYREEE (reference sequence). CDR3 nucleotide sequence: TGTGCCAGCAGCCCGGACAGGGATCTTTATGGCTACACCTTC. Translation: CASSPDRDLYGYTF.

The chain is built from TRBV6-5 and TRBJ1-2, with D possibly TRBD1 on 5 matching bases. V was trimmed by 5 bases and J by 7 bases, leaving 14 bases between them. There are 13 residues in the CDR3. Germline V gene lookup returns CDR1 MNHEY and CDR2 SVGAGI. CDR3 in amino acids: CASSLSFGGGYTF. The CDR3 DNA is TGTGCCAGCAGTCTCTCTTTCGGGGGTGGCTACACCTTC.

V gene TRBV11-2 combines with J gene TRBJ2-7; 8 bases are a match to TRBD2. J was trimmed by 6 bases and V by 2 bases; bases with no gene match: 6. The CDR3 extends over 14 amino acids. CDR1 and CDR2 from the germline V gene are SGHAT and FQNNGV. The CDR3: CASSLSSGGLEQYF. CDR3 bases: TGTGCCAGCAGCTTATCAAGCGGGGGTCTCGAGCAGTACTTC.